This TCR beta chain was found in a study of CD8 T cells in Susac syndrome. Findings of the study overall: The study acknowledged a relatively small number of individuals in its TCR sequencing and HLA analysis.

A quantity of roughly 0.5 to 1 ug RNA underwent reverse transcription using random hexamers. immunoSEQ multiplex PCR amplified TCR beta CDR3 across 54 Vbeta, 13 Jbeta. Each CDR3 protein is one row after TCRdb ran MiXCR on the immunoSEQ multiplex PCR reads. This table has about 120,000 distinct CDR3 sequences, 85% to 95% appearing once. In blood CD8+ and CD4+ T cells, TCR beta underwent sequencing. While CD8+ and CD4+ T cells were isolated negatively, TEMRA cells were enriched by FACS. Germline V CDR1 and CDR2: MNHNS, SASEGT. Trimming pared 6 bases from V and 6 bases from J, leaving 7 bases between. CDR3 length equals 11 residues. Of note for this clonotype: Its antigen is not known.

This TCR derives from a human donor in good health. The sequencing sample was made of CD8+ T cells from PBMCs. The rearrangement uses TRBV6-1 and TRBJ2-3; the D is unclear. In DNA form, the CDR3 reads TGTGCCAGCAGACAGTACGATACGCAGTATTTT. Protein product: CASRQYDTQYF.